Listed here is a single TCR beta chain. Its antigen is not known. Sequencing used immunoSEQ multiplex PCR; TCRdb keeps in-frame clones, though not all of them. The sample contains about 35,000 clones, 80% to 85% of which appear only once. The V segment lost 3 bases and the J segment 2 bases; nucleotides outside the gene matches: 5. The germline V gene encodes CDR1 SGHDN and CDR2 FVKESK. The CDR3 consists of 16 residues. This sample was taken from a study of OX40 agonist ivuxolimab in advanced cancers. Study-level results: Some nonresponders likewise displayed low normalized T-cell clonal expansion.

The receptor comes from an adult with an advanced solid tumor such as melanoma, head and neck, liver or kidney cancer. Sequencing was performed on CD4+ or CD8+ T cells sorted from blood, taken in a trial of the OX40 agonist ivuxolimab. The chain uses TRBV14 and TRBJ2-7, with 12 bases matching TRBD2. CDR3 sequence: CASSQTSGRPPYEQYF. In DNA form, the CDR3 reads TGTGCCAGCAGCCAGACTAGCGGGAGACCTCCCTACGAGCAGTACTTC.